The rows below give T cell receptor beta chains drawn from one sample of a study of shared clonotypes between healthy human individuals. Clones were read by immunoSEQ multiplex PCR, and TCRdb kept only the in-frame ones, dropping some. The top ten hold less than 0.3% of the sample, which has approximately 840,000 clones, around 96% seen once. Sequencing was done on a sample of naive CD8+ T cells sorted from blood. The receptor source for this set is a man between 25 and 39 years old in good health. Both conserved end residues are part of each CDR3. D genes are given only for firm matches. A row's size may be missing; if present it is once, few, many or a size class.

size,J,D,V,DNA,CDR3
.,TRBJ2-1,.,TRBV7-9,TGTGCCAGCAGCCACCGACAGGCCTACAATGAGCAGTTCTTC,CASSHRQAYNEQFF
.,TRBJ2-7,TRBD2,TRBV11-2,TGTGCCAGCAGCTTAGATGTCCTAGCGGGAGTCTACGAGCAGTACTTC,CASSLDVLAGVYEQYF
.,TRBJ2-7,TRBD1,TRBV30,TGTGCCTGGAGTTTGGGACAGGGAACCTACGAGCAGTACTTC,CAWSLGQGTYEQYF
.,TRBJ2-2,.,TRBV5-5,TGTGCCAGCAGGGACCGAGCGGCCGGGGAGCTGTTTTTT,CASRDRAAGELFF
.,TRBJ2-7,.,TRBV7-6,TGTGCCAGCAGTGACAGGCACTTCTACGAGCAGTACTTC,CASSDRHFYEQYF
.,TRBJ2-1,TRBD2,TRBV29-1,TGCAGCGTTATAAGGACTAGCGGGAGAATAGGGTTCTACAATGAGCAGTTCTTC,CSVIRTSGRIGFYNEQFF
.,TRBJ2-3,.,TRBV11-3,TGTGCCAGCAGTTCGGTACGAGGGGATCCGGATACGCAGTATTTT,CASSSVRGDPDTQYF
once,TRBJ2-7,.,TRBV19,TGTGCCAGTAGTGCCGGACTCCCTTACGAGCAGTACTTC,CASSAGLPYEQYF
.,TRBJ2-1,.,TRBV6-5,TGTGCCAGCAGTGGGTTTCGAAACTCCTACAATGAGCAGTTCTTC,CASSGFRNSYNEQFF
.,TRBJ2-7,TRBD2,TRBV7-2,TGTGCCAGCAGCTTAGCCTTAACCGGGGGACTAGCGGACTACGAGCAGTACTTC,CASSLALTGGLADYEQYF
.,TRBJ2-1,TRBD2,TRBV9,TGTGCCAGCAGTTTAGCGGGAGGGAATCTAAATGAGCAGTTCTTC,CASSLAGGNLNEQFF
.,TRBJ2-1,.,TRBV5-1,TGCGCCAGCAGCCAATTGGGTGCCCGGGGCCTAACATCGACTAACAGAAATGAGCAGTTCTTC,CASSQLGARGLTSTNRNEQFF
.,TRBJ2-7,.,TRBV12-2,TGTGCAAGTCGCTTGTCTACTAGCGGGAGGGCTAGCTCCTACGAGCAGTACTTC,CASRLSTSGRASSYEQYF
.,TRBJ2-1,TRBD2,TRBV30,TGTGCCTGGAGGAGACTAGCGGGAGGCAGCTCCTACAATGAGCAGTTCTTC,CAWRRLAGGSSYNEQFF
.,TRBJ1-3,TRBD1,TRBV15,TGTGCCACCAGCAGAGTCGGACAGGACGCCCCGATTACTACCTCTGGAAACACCATATATTTT,CATSRVGQDAPITTSGNTIYF
.,TRBJ1-2,TRBD1,TRBV29-1,TGCAGCGTTGGGACAGGGAATGGCTACACCTTC,CSVGTGNGYTF
few,TRBJ2-3,.,TRBV13,TGTGCCAGCAGCTTGATCACAGATACGCAGTATTTT,CASSLITDTQYF
.,TRBJ2-5,.,TRBV9,TGTGCCAGCAGCCCCGGGGGAGGCCGGGGAGAGACCCAGTACTTC,CASSPGGGRGETQYF
.,TRBJ2-1,TRBD2,TRBV9,TGTGCCAGCAGCTTACTAGCGGACAATTACAATGAGCAGTTCTTC,CASSLLADNYNEQFF
.,TRBJ2-7,.,TRBV10-1,TGCGCCAGCAGTCCGGGGCCTAGCTCCTACGAGCAGTACTTC,CASSPGPSSYEQYF
.,TRBJ2-7,.,TRBV29-1,TGCAGCGTTGAGGAGGGCCTAGTTTTCGGCGAGCAGTACTTC,CSVEEGLVFGEQYF
.,TRBJ1-2,TRBD1,TRBV28,TGTGCCAGCAGTTTACCAGGGGGCTCGAATGGCTACACCTTC,CASSLPGGSNGYTF
.,TRBJ2-2,TRBD1,TRBV7-2,TGTGCCAGCAGCCCCGTTCGGGACAGGGGCCCCGGGGAGCTGTTTTTT,CASSPVRDRGPGELFF
.,TRBJ2-1,TRBD2,TRBV28,TGTGCCAGCAGTTTCCCGAAGAGGACTAGCGGGATATACAATGAGCAGTTCTTC,CASSFPKRTSGIYNEQFF
.,TRBJ2-7,.,TRBV6-6,TGTGCCAGCAGTCACGGGGTCAGGGGCTACGAGCAGTACTTC,CASSHGVRGYEQYF
once,TRBJ2-1,.,TRBV12-5,TGTGCTAGTGGTTTCGGGACGCATGAGCAGTTCTTC,CASGFGTHEQFF
.,TRBJ1-1,.,TRBV5-5,TGTGCCAGCAGCTTGGAGTACAGGGCTCACACTGAAGCTTTCTTT,CASSLEYRAHTEAFF
few,TRBJ1-1,.,TRBV7-6,TGTGCCAGCAGCTTAGTAGATATGAACACTGAAGCTTTCTTT,CASSLVDMNTEAFF